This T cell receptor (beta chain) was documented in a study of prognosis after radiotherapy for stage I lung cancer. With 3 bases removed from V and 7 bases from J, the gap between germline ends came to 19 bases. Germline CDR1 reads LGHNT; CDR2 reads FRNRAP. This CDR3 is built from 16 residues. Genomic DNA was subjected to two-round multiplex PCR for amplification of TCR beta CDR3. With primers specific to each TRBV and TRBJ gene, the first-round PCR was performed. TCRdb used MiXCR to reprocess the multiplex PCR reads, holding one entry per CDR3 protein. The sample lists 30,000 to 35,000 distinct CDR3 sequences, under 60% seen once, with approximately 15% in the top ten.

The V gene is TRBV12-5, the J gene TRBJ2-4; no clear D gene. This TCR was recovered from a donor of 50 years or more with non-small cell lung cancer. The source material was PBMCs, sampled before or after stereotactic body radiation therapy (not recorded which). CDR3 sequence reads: CASGLDMNLRWNIQYF. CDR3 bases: TGTGCTAGTGGTTTAGATATGAACCTCCGATGGAACATTCAGTACTTC.